The 3 T cell receptor beta chains reported below all come from one sample, sequenced in a study of Tregs in tolerant kidney transplant recipients. Related graft donors supplied nonmyeloablative bone marrow transplants, and mixed chimerism was transient. Only in-frame clones appear in the TCRdb table, and some are missing; sequencing was by immunoSEQ multiplex PCR. The sample includes approximately 90,000 clones, 90% to 95% of them seen just once. Sample: CD4+ T cells from blood (PBMCs), taken 12 months after the transplant. These receptors all come from a human patient who received a combined kidney and bone marrow transplant. The graft donor may have contributed some T cells.

The CDR3 here is CATRLRPDLFYEQYF. For the CDR3, the DNA is TGTGCCACCAGGTTGAGGCCGGATTTGTTCTACGAGCAGTACTTC. This chain links TRBV7-2 with TRBJ2-7, with no clear D. This CDR3 is 15 amino acids long. V was clipped by 10 bases and J by 3 bases, with 22 bases between them. Germline V gene sequence: CDR1 SGHTA, CDR2 FQGNSA.

The gene calls are TRBV7-2 and TRBJ2-1; possible D gene TRBD2, 5 bases. V was pared by 7 bases and J by 4 bases, with 14 bases between. CDR1 and CDR2 from the germline V gene are SGHTA and FQGNSA. The CDR3 consists of 14 residues. The CDR3 region is CASTRRGHYNEQFF. Here the CDR3 DNA reads TGTGCCAGCACCCGTAGAGGGCATTACAATGAGCAGTTCTTC.

This sequence joins TRBV7-9 and TRBJ2-3; 9 positions match TRBD2. The CDR3 consists of 14 residues. V lost 7 bases, J lost 6 bases, and 8 bases stayed unmatched. CDR1 and CDR2 from the germline V gene are SEHNR and FQNEAQ (reference sequence). DNA of the CDR3: TGTGCCAGCACCCAAGCGGGGGGCCCGGATACGCAGTATTTT. It yields the protein CASTQAGGPDTQYF.